This T cell receptor (beta chain) derives from a study of cytomegalovirus exposure and HLA in healthy donors. Study-level findings and limits: Specificity for CMV antigens was confirmed in vitro for three of the CMV-associated chains. Among TCR beta chains, those listed as cytomegalovirus-associated numbered fewer than 200. About 87% or about 30% of the time was how often most TCR beta V segments were productive, according to an earlier analysis.

The CDR3 totals 17 residues. The germline V gene encodes CDR1 SGHVS and CDR2 FNYEAQ. Trimming removed 1 base from V and 8 bases from J; junction bases left unmatched: 8. Comment on this clone: The antigen is unknown.

Researchers ran the PCR with 60 Vbeta and 13 Jbeta primers. Per the original data handling: Later work found 74 million or so unique TCR beta chains, with roughly 11 million shared. Using immunoSEQ multiplex PCR, the repertoire was profiled, and TCRdb retains in-frame clones only, with some absent. That table is the source of V, J and clone size, and D and trimming were worked out from the DNA. The sample comprises approximately 60,000 clones, roughly 84% of which are singletons, and around 4.5% rests with the top ten. The sequence was collected from a man aged 25-45 years in good health and CMV-seronegative. Sequenced: PBMCs. V and J are TRBV7-6 and TRBJ1-6, with 10 bases that match TRBD1. The CDR3 nucleotides read TGTGCCAGCAGCTTAGTAGGACGGACAGGGGGGCATTCACCCCTCCACTTT. It is translated as CASSLVGRTGGHSPLHF.